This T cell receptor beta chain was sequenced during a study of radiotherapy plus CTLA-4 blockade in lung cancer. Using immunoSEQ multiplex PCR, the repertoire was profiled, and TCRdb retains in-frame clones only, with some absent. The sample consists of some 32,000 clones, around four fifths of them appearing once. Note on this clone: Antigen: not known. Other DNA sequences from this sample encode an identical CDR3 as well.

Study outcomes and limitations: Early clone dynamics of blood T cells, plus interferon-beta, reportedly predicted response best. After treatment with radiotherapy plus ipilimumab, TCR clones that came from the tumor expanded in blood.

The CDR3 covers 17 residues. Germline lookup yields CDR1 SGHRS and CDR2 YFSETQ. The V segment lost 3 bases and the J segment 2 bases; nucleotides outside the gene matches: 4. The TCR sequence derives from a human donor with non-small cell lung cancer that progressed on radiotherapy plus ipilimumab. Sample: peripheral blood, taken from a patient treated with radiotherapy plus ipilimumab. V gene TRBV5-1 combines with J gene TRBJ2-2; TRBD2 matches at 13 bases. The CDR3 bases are TGCGCCAGCAGCTCGGGACTAGCGGGACTTAACACCGGGGAGCTGTTTTTT. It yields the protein CASSSGLAGLNTGELFF.